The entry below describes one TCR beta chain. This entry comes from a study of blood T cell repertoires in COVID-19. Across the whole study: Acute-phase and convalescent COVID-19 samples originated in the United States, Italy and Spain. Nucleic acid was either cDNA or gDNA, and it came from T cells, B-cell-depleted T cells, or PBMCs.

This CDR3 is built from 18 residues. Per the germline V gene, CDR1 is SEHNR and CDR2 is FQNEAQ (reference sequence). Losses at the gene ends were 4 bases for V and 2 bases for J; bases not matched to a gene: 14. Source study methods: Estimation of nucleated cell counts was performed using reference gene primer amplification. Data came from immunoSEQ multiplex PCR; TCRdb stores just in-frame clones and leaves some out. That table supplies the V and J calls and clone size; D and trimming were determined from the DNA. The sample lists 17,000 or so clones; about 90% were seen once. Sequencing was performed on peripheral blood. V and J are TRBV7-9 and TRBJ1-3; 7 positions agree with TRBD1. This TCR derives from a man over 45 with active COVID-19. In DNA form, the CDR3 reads TGTGCCAGCAGCTCCGGCCTCTTGACAGGGAGAACTGGAAACACCATATATTTT. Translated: CASSSGLLTGRTGNTIYF.